These T cell receptor beta chains were read from a single sample in a study of vaccination effects on CD4 cells after COVID-19. Sequencing was performed with immunoSEQ multiplex PCR; in TCRdb, only in-frame clones are kept and a portion is missing. Here the sample spans under 30,000 clones, roughly 70% being singletons. No antigen has been assigned to these receptors. Sequences were derived from CD4+ T cells from PBMCs cultured with HCoV-NL63 spike peptides, sampled before COVID-19 vaccination. The receptors were sampled from a human donor who received a COVID-19 vaccine. The CDR3 runs from the conserved cysteine through the conserved F or W. The D gene is left open where the match is weak. Where a row states a size, it is once, few, many or the class of an expanded clone; other rows omit it.

j_call: TRBJ2-1; v_call: TRBV7-2; d_call: -; clone_size: -; cdr3_nt: TGTGCCAGCAGCTTAGACGGGGGGCCGGGTAATGAGCAGTTCTTC; cdr3_aa: CASSLDGGPGNEQFF
j_call: TRBJ1-1; v_call: TRBV6-4; d_call: -; clone_size: -; cdr3_nt: TGTGCCAGCAGTGAGGGGGTGAGCACTGAAGCTTTCTTT; cdr3_aa: CASSEGVSTEAFF
j_call: TRBJ2-1; v_call: TRBV2; d_call: TRBD2; clone_size: -; cdr3_nt: TGTGCCAGCAGTGAACCCTTGGCGGGGGTTGTGCAGTTCTTC; cdr3_aa: CASSEPLAGVVQFF
j_call: TRBJ2-1; v_call: TRBV7-7; d_call: -; clone_size: few; cdr3_nt: TGTGCCAGCAGCCCGGACAGAGGAAATTACAATGAGCAGTTCTTC; cdr3_aa: CASSPDRGNYNEQFF
j_call: TRBJ1-1; v_call: TRBV3-1/TRBV3-2; d_call: TRBD1; clone_size: once; cdr3_nt: TGTGCCAGCAGCAAAGGACAGGTTAACACTGAAGCTTTCTTT; cdr3_aa: CASSKGQVNTEAFF
j_call: TRBJ2-5; v_call: TRBV3-1/TRBV3-2; d_call: -; clone_size: few; cdr3_nt: TGTGCCAGCAGCCTACGGGGCTACGGGACCCAGTACTTC; cdr3_aa: CASSLRGYGTQYF
j_call: TRBJ1-5; v_call: TRBV24-1; d_call: TRBD1; clone_size: -; cdr3_nt: TGTGCCACCAGTGATAACCCGGGTACAGGGGGTCCATTTTATAGCAATCAGCCCCAGCATTTT; cdr3_aa: CATSDNPGTGGPFYSNQPQHF
j_call: TRBJ1-5; v_call: TRBV5-5; d_call: TRBD1; clone_size: -; cdr3_nt: TGTGCCAGCAGCTTCGGGACAGGGGACAATCAGCCCCAGCATTTT; cdr3_aa: CASSFGTGDNQPQHF
j_call: TRBJ1-1; v_call: TRBV5-8; d_call: -; clone_size: -; cdr3_nt: TGTGCCAGCAGCTTAACAGGGACTGAAGCTTTCTTT; cdr3_aa: CASSLTGTEAFF
j_call: TRBJ1-2; v_call: TRBV19; d_call: TRBD1; clone_size: once; cdr3_nt: TGTGCCAGTAGCAAACAGGGGAACTATGGCTACACCTTC; cdr3_aa: CASSKQGNYGYTF
j_call: TRBJ2-1; v_call: TRBV27; d_call: -; clone_size: -; cdr3_nt: TGTGCCAGCAGTTTATACCTCCGGAGATTTAATGAGCAGTTCTTC; cdr3_aa: CASSLYLRRFNEQFF
j_call: TRBJ2-3; v_call: TRBV20-1; d_call: TRBD2; clone_size: -; cdr3_nt: TGCAGTGCTAGTTGGGGCGGGGGGGAAGATACGCAGTATTTT; cdr3_aa: CSASWGGGEDTQYF
j_call: TRBJ2-7; v_call: TRBV23-1; d_call: TRBD1; clone_size: -; cdr3_nt: TGCGCCAGCAGTCAATGGGACAGGTCGACCTACGAGCAGTACTTC; cdr3_aa: CASSQWDRSTYEQYF
j_call: TRBJ2-2; v_call: TRBV5-1; d_call: -; clone_size: few; cdr3_nt: TGCGCCAGCAGCTTGAAATACAGGCAGGGCGCCACCGGGGAGCTGTTTTTT; cdr3_aa: CASSLKYRQGATGELFF
j_call: TRBJ1-3; v_call: TRBV7-8; d_call: -; clone_size: -; cdr3_nt: TGTGCCAGCAGCTTAAATCGTCTCCAGGGGAAAAACACCATATATTTT; cdr3_aa: CASSLNRLQGKNTIYF
j_call: TRBJ2-3; v_call: TRBV4-1; d_call: TRBD2; clone_size: -; cdr3_nt: TGCGCCAGCAGCCAAGAAGTCCTACTAGCGGGCAGCACAGATACGCAGTATTTT; cdr3_aa: CASSQEVLLAGSTDTQYF
j_call: TRBJ2-3; v_call: TRBV10-3; d_call: TRBD1; clone_size: -; cdr3_nt: TGTGCCATCAAGCCCGGGACAGGGGGCTTAACAGATACGCAGTATTTT; cdr3_aa: CAIKPGTGGLTDTQYF
j_call: TRBJ2-1; v_call: TRBV7-9; d_call: TRBD1; clone_size: -; cdr3_nt: TGTGCCAGCAGCCGAACAGGGGACAATGAGCAGTTCTTC; cdr3_aa: CASSRTGDNEQFF
j_call: TRBJ2-5; v_call: TRBV11-3; d_call: -; clone_size: -; cdr3_nt: TGTGCCAGCAGCCCTTACAGTTCTGAGAGTGAGACCCAGTACTTC; cdr3_aa: CASSPYSSESETQYF
j_call: TRBJ2-2; v_call: TRBV29-1; d_call: TRBD2; clone_size: once; cdr3_nt: TGCAGCGTAGAAGTTCTTGAAGGACTAGCGGGAGGGCCGGACACCGGGGAGCTGTTTTTT; cdr3_aa: CSVEVLEGLAGGPDTGELFF
j_call: TRBJ1-1; v_call: TRBV10-2; d_call: TRBD1; clone_size: once; cdr3_nt: TGCGCCAGCAGTGGGACAGGGGGGGGGACTGAAGCTTTCTTT; cdr3_aa: CASSGTGGGTEAFF
j_call: TRBJ1-2; v_call: TRBV6-6; d_call: -; clone_size: large; cdr3_nt: TGTGCCAGCAGTTACGGCCTCGATGGCTACACCTTC; cdr3_aa: CASSYGLDGYTF
j_call: TRBJ2-2; v_call: TRBV6-4; d_call: TRBD1; clone_size: -; cdr3_nt: TGTGCCAGCAGTGACAGACAGGGGCACACCGGGGAGCTGTTTTTT; cdr3_aa: CASSDRQGHTGELFF
j_call: TRBJ1-2; v_call: TRBV5-1; d_call: TRBD1; clone_size: -; cdr3_nt: TGCGCCAGCAGCCGACAGGGCCAGGAAGGTGGCTACACCTTC; cdr3_aa: CASSRQGQEGGYTF
j_call: TRBJ2-5; v_call: TRBV28; d_call: TRBD1; clone_size: -; cdr3_nt: TGTGCCAGCAGTTTATTCTCCGGGACAGGGGAAGAGACCCAGTACTTC; cdr3_aa: CASSLFSGTGEETQYF
j_call: TRBJ1-1; v_call: TRBV5-4; d_call: TRBD1; clone_size: -; cdr3_nt: TGTGCCAGCAGCCGGGGGGACAGGGCGGATGAAGCTTTCTTT; cdr3_aa: CASSRGDRADEAFF
j_call: TRBJ2-4; v_call: TRBV7-9; d_call: -; clone_size: -; cdr3_nt: TGTGCCATAGAAACAGGGTTAGCCAAAAACATTCAGTACTTC; cdr3_aa: CAIETGLAKNIQYF
j_call: TRBJ1-2; v_call: TRBV18; d_call: -; clone_size: -; cdr3_nt: TGTGCCAGCTCACCACCGGGGAGATGGGATGGCTACACCTTC; cdr3_aa: CASSPPGRWDGYTF
j_call: TRBJ2-7; v_call: TRBV18; d_call: TRBD1; clone_size: -; cdr3_nt: TGTGCCAGCTCCCCTGGGACAGGAGCCTACGAGCAGTACTTC; cdr3_aa: CASSPGTGAYEQYF
j_call: TRBJ1-2; v_call: TRBV29-1; d_call: -; clone_size: -; cdr3_nt: TGCAGCGTTGATTCAACAGGGTTGAACTATGGCTACACCTTC; cdr3_aa: CSVDSTGLNYGYTF
j_call: TRBJ2-7; v_call: TRBV12-1; d_call: -; clone_size: -; cdr3_nt: TGTGCCAGCAGCTCCATCGGACTAGCGGACTACTACGAGCAGTACTTC; cdr3_aa: CASSSIGLADYYEQYF